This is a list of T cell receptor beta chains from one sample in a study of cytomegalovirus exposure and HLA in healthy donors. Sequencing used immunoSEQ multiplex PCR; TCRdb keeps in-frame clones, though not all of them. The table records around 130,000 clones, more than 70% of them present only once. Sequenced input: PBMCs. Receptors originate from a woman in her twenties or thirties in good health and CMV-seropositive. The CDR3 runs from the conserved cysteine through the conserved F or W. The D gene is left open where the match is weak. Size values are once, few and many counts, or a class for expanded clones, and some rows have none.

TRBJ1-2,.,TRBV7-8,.,TGTGCCAGCAGCTTAGGGGGGGGATATGGCTACACCTTC,CASSLGGGYGYTF
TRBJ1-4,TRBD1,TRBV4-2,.,TGTGCCAGCAGCCGACCGGGACAGGGTAATGAAAAACTGTTTTTT,CASSRPGQGNEKLFF
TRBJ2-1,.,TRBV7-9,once,TGTTCCAGCACCGTTTCCGGTGAGCAGTTCTTC,CSSTVSGEQFF
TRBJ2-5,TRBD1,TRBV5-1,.,TGCGCCAGCAAAGGGACAGGGGGCCAAGAGACCCAGTACTTC,CASKGTGGQETQYF
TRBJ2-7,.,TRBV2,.,TGTGCCAGCAGTCAATCCTACGAGCAGTACTTC,CASSQSYEQYF
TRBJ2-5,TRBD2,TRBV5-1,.,TGCGCCAGCAGCTGGACTAGCGGTCAAGAGACCCAGTACTTC,CASSWTSGQETQYF
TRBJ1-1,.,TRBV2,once,TGTGCCAGCAGTGGGGGGGGGAGGACTGAAGCTTTCTTT,CASSGGGRTEAFF
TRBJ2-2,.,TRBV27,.,TGTGCCAGCAGTTTGACTGGGAACACCGGGGAGCTGTTTTTT,CASSLTGNTGELFF
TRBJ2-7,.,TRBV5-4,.,TGTGCCAGCAGCTTGGACGGGAGAACCAGCGAGCAGTACTTC,CASSLDGRTSEQYF
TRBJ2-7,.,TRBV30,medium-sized,TGTGCCGGGTCTCTTCGACTGCGGTACTTC,CAGSLRLRYF
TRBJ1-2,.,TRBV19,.,TGTGCCAGTAGAAGAACCGGGAGGGCTAACTATGGCTACACCTTC,CASRRTGRANYGYTF
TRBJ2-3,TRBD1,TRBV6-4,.,TGTGCCAGCAGTGACAGCAGGGGGAGCACAGATACGCAGTATTTT,CASSDSRGSTDTQYF
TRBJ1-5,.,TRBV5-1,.,TGCGCCAGCAGCCCGGGGGGGGGAGTTGGCAATCAGCCCCAGCATTTT,CASSPGGGVGNQPQHF
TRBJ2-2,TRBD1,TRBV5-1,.,TGCGCCAGCAGCATTGCCGGGACAGACCGAGAGGAGCTGTTTTTT,CASSIAGTDREELFF
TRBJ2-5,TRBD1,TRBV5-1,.,TGCGCCAGCAGCTACGGGGACAGGGACCAAGAGACCCAGTACTTC,CASSYGDRDQETQYF
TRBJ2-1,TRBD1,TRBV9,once,TGTGCCAGCAGCAGTCGACAGGGGGTGGACTACAATGAGCAGTTCTTC,CASSSRQGVDYNEQFF
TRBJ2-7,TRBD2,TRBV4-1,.,TGCGCCAGCAGCCAAGAAGGAGCAGCGGGAGGCCGCTCCTACGAGCAGTACTTC,CASSQEGAAGGRSYEQYF
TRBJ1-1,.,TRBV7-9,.,TGTGCCAGCAGCTTAGGCCTAACGCCCGAGGGCACTGAAGCTTTCTTT,CASSLGLTPEGTEAFF
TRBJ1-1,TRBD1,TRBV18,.,TGTGCCAGCTCACCCCCTTCCGGGACAGGGTTTAGTGAAGCTTTCTTT,CASSPPSGTGFSEAFF
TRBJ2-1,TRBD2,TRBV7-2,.,TGTGCCACTTCCAGAGCGGGGGAGGATGAGCAGTTCTTC,CATSRAGEDEQFF
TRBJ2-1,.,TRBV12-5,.,TGTGCTAGTGGTTCCCAGGATCTCTACAATGAGCAGTTCTTC,CASGSQDLYNEQFF
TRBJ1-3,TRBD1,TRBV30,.,TGTGCCTGGAGTGAGGGGGCGCTTAACACCATATATTTT,CAWSEGALNTIYF
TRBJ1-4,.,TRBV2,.,TGTGCCAGCAGTGGTTGGAGGGGCGGTCCTAATGAAAAACTGTTTTTT,CASSGWRGGPNEKLFF
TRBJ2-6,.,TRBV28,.,TGTGCCAGCAGGGGACTGATCTCTGGGGCCAACGTCCTGACTTTC,CASRGLISGANVLTF
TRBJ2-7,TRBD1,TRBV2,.,TGTGCCAGCAGGGACAGGGGGTCCTCCTACGAGCAGTACTTC,CASRDRGSSYEQYF
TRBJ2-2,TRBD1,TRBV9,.,TGTGCCAGCAGCGTAGTGGGACAGGGGGCGACCGGGGAGCTGTTTTTT,CASSVVGQGATGELFF
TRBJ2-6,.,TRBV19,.,TGTGCCACAGGCTACTCTGGGGCCAACGTCCTGACTTTC,CATGYSGANVLTF
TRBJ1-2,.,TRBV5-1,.,TGCGCCAGCAGCCCCGATGGGGCCAATGGCTACACCTTC,CASSPDGANGYTF
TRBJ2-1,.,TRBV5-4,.,TGTGCCAGCAGCTTGCCCGGGACATTCTACAATGAGCAGTTCTTC,CASSLPGTFYNEQFF
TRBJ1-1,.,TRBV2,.,TGTGCCAGCAGTACTGGTTGGGGGGGCTTTTTGAACACTGAAGCTTTCTTT,CASSTGWGGFLNTEAFF
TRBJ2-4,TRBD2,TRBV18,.,TGTGCCAGCTCATCCACGGGGGGTGGCAAAAACATTCAGTACTTC,CASSSTGGGKNIQYF
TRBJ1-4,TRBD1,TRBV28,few,TGTGCCAGCAGTTCCTATCCCTCCGGGACAGGGAAAGAAAAACTGTTTTTT,CASSSYPSGTGKEKLFF
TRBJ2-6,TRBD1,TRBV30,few,TGTGCCTGGAGAAAACAGGGGGGAGGCTCTGGGGCCAACGTCCTGACTTTC,CAWRKQGGGSGANVLTF
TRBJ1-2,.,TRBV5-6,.,TGTGCCAGCAGCGCACTCGGGGGCTATGGCTACACCTTC,CASSALGGYGYTF
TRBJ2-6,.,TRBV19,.,TGTGCCAGTAACCCAGGGGCTGGTGGGGCCAACGTCCTGACTTTC,CASNPGAGGANVLTF
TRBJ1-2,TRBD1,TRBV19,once,TGTGCCAGTAGTAGGGGACAGACTAACTATGGCTACACCTTC,CASSRGQTNYGYTF
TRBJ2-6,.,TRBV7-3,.,TGTGCCAGCAGCTCTCCAGGGGGGCCAGTCGCAGGGGCCAACGTCCTGACTTTC,CASSSPGGPVAGANVLTF
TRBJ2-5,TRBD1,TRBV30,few,TGTGCCGGACAGGGGTGGGAGACCCAGTACTTC,CAGQGWETQYF
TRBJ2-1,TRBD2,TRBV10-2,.,TGCGCCAGCACACTAGCGGGAGATGAGCAGTTCTTC,CASTLAGDEQFF